Each of the 11 T cell receptor beta chains below was sequenced from the same sample in a study of shared clonotypes between healthy human individuals (dated by TCRdb to the early 2020s). Libraries were made using the immunoSEQ multiplex PCR assay. TCRdb's version of the immuneACCESS table is confined to in-frame rearrangements and falls short of the full clone set. An unresolved V gene accounts for under half of the shortfall where checked; the remainder is of unknown origin. The sample includes approximately 1.1 million clones, with approximately 78% observed a single time. More than 0.5% of the sample belongs to the ten largest clones. Sequencing used memory CD4+ T cells from PBMCs. This specimen's cell subset or site label, interpreted: CD45RA-negative fraction. These receptors came from a man aged 18 to 30 in good health. Some clones in this sample may be carry-over from other donors' samples.

The V call is TRBV7-3, the J call TRBJ1-1; possible D gene TRBD1, 6 bases. There are 18 residues in the CDR3. The V end lost 5 bases, the J end lost 0 bases, and 22 bases lay between the germline ends. Germline CDR1 is SGHTA and CDR2 is FQGTGA. CDR3 sequence: CASSTTQDSGSLNTEAFF. In DNA form, the CDR3 reads TGTGCCAGCAGCACAACGCAGGACAGTGGTTCTTTGAACACTGAAGCTTTCTTT. The entire variable domain, with the rest obtained from reference TRBV7-3 and TRBJ1-1, is as follows: GAGVSQTPSNKVTEKGKYVELRCDPISGHTALYWYRQSLGQGPEFLIYFQGTGAADDSGLPNDRFFAVRPEGSVSTLKIQRTERGDSAVYLCASSTTQDSGSLNTEAFFGQGTRLTVV.

This chain links TRBV4-3 with TRBJ1-2, with D hard to call. The CDR3 length is 14 residues. Trimming removed 1 base from V and 7 bases from J, with 13 bases in between. Germline CDR1 LGHNA, CDR2 YSLEER. CDR3 in amino acids: CASSQVFGVAGYTF. The CDR3 nucleotides are TGCGCCAGCAGCCAAGTTTTCGGGGTGGCTGGCTACACCTTC.

This sequence joins TRBV29-1 and TRBJ2-2; D remains unclear. V was shortened by 6 bases and J by 0 bases, with 11 bases between the two germline ends. This CDR3 contains 14 residues. Germline V gives CDR1 SQVTM, CDR2 ANQGSEA. The CDR3 sequence is CSVIGPANTGELFF. CDR3 in DNA: TGCAGCGTAATAGGGCCGGCGAACACCGGGGAGCTGTTTTTT.

V and J are TRBV2 and TRBJ2-1; tentatively, D is TRBD1 or TRBD2 (5 bases each). The CDR3 runs 13 residues. The germline V gene encodes CDR1 SNHLY and CDR2 FYNNEI. The V and J ends lost 3 bases and 5 bases respectively, with 8 bases between them. This CDR3 is CASSEGPDNEQFF. The CDR3 DNA reads as TGTGCCAGCAGTGAGGGACCGGACAATGAGCAGTTCTTC.

The chain carries TRBV5-4 and TRBJ2-3, with D unresolved. Trimming took 1 base from V and 1 from J, leaving 7 bases between them. This CDR3 comprises 14 residues. Germline V lookup: CDR1 SGHNT, CDR2 YYREEE (reference sequence). In DNA form, the CDR3 reads TGTGCCAGCAGCTTGTATGCCGGCACAGATACGCAGTATTTT. This codes for CASSLYAGTDTQYF. Full variable domain (outside the CDR3, taken from reference TRBV5-4 and TRBJ2-3): ETGVTQSPTHLIKTRGQQVTLRCSSQSGHNTVSWYQQALGQGPQFIFQYYREEENGRGNFPPRFSGLQFPNYSSELNVNALELDDSALYLCASSLYAGTDTQYFGPGTRLTVL.

This clone appeared once. The chain couples TRBV19 to TRBJ2-3, with D perhaps TRBD1 or TRBD2 (5 bases each). The V end lost 8 bases, the J end lost 4 bases, and 13 bases lay between the germline ends. The CDR3 extends over 13 amino acids. CDR1 is LNHDA, CDR2 SQIVND, per germline (reference sequence). This CDR3 reads CASGRRGADTQYF. Here the CDR3 DNA reads TGTGCCAGTGGGCGGAGAGGGGCAGATACGCAGTATTTT.

The J gene is TRBJ1-1, the V gene TRBV30; D remains unclear. CDR1 is GTSNPN and CDR2 is SVGIG in the germline V gene (reference sequence). The V and J ends lost 2 bases and 2 bases respectively, with 15 bases between them. This CDR3 region has 15 residues. CDR3 in amino acids: CAWSPAYKGNTEAFF. CDR3 in DNA: TGTGCCTGGAGTCCCGCCTACAAGGGTAACACTGAAGCTTTCTTT.

The V and J genes are TRBV7-9 and TRBJ2-1; D not certain. This CDR3 comprises 15 residues. Germline loops: CDR1 SEHNR, CDR2 FQNEAQ (reference sequence). Trimming removed 2 bases from V and 8 bases from J, with 16 bases in between. CDR3 sequence (DNA): TGTGCCAGCAGCTTACGGAACAATGAAGACGATGAGCAGTTCTTC. Its protein is CASSLRNNEDDEQFF.

The J gene is TRBJ2-5, the V gene TRBV28; tentatively, D is TRBD2 (7 bases). Germline CDR1 is MDHEN and CDR2 is SYDVKM. The CDR3 is made up of 17 amino acids. V was cut by 2 bases and J by 5 bases, with 21 bases left in between. The CDR3 region has the DNA TGTGCCAGCAGTTTAATGAAGGGCGGGAGACAGGTGGAGACCCAGTACTTC. This encodes CASSLMKGGRQVETQYF.

V is TRBV6-1 and J is TRBJ2-2, with D perhaps TRBD1 or TRBD2 (6 bases each). Germline-derived CDR1 and CDR2 are MNHNS and SASEGT. This CDR3 is 15 amino acids long. Trimming took off 2 bases at V and 6 bases at J, with 13 bases between the two ends. The CDR3 DNA is TGTGCCAGCAGTGAATTGGGTAGGGGGGCCGGGGAGCTGTTTTTT. Translation gives CASSELGRGAGELFF.

Remarks on this clone: This sample includes further DNA sequences coding for the same CDR3. The chain combines TRBV2 with TRBJ1-5; D may be TRBD1 (5 bases). The CDR3 spans 13 residues. Germline CDR1 and CDR2: SNHLY and FYNNEI. Trimming removed 6 bases from V and 2 bases from J, with 8 bases in between. The CDR3 sequence: CASSRVGNQPQHF. The CDR3 DNA is TGTGCCAGCAGCAGGGTGGGCAATCAGCCCCAGCATTTT. Together with reference TRBV2 and TRBJ1-5, the CDR3 gives the full variable domain: EPEVTQTPSHQVTQMGQEVILRCVPISNHLYFYWYRQILGQKVEFLVSFYNNEISEKSEIFDDQFSVERPDGSNFTLKIRSTKLEDSAMYFCASSRVGNQPQHFGDGTRLSIL.